Below are 25 T cell receptor beta chains sequenced from a single sample in a study of identical twins. In TCRdb, the 5' RACE reads were re-called with MiXCR into one record per CDR3 protein. The data hold 450,000 to 650,000 distinct CDR3 sequences, with approximately 9.6% observed a single time. The data also belong to a second study, concerning yellow fever vaccine responses in identical twins.

Sequenced: PBMCs. These receptors all come from a young woman in good health.

This clonotype was counted a few times. This rearrangement joins TRBV12-3 or TRBV12-4 to TRBJ2-1; maybe TRBD1 (6 bases). The V and J ends lost 5 bases and 11 bases respectively, with 19 bases between them. The CDR3 extends over 14 amino acids. CDR3 residues: CASSASGVVSKQFF. Written as DNA, the CDR3 is TGTGCCAGCAGTGCATCAGGGGTTGTAAGTAAGCAGTTCTTC.

At least ten counts were recorded for this clonotype. The rearrangement links TRBV3-1 to TRBJ2-1; tentative D call: TRBD1 (6 bases). V was trimmed by 1 base and J by 2 bases, leaving 15 bases between them. Germline CDR1 LGHDT, CDR2 YNNKEL (reference sequence). The CDR3 is 17 amino acids. CDR3 nucleotides: TGTGCCAGCAGCCAAGGGGCCCGGGACATCGCCTACAATGAGCAGTTCTTC. Translated: CASSQGARDIAYNEQFF.

This chain links TRBV2 with TRBJ2-1; D gene unclear. The CDR3 covers 12 residues. CDR1 and CDR2 (germline): SNHLY, FYNNEI. The V and J ends lost 5 bases and 10 bases respectively, with 12 bases between them. Here the CDR3 reads CASSIDHGEQFF. CDR3 sequence (DNA): TGTGCCAGCAGTATAGATCACGGGGAGCAGTTCTTC. The full variable domain, completed using reference TRBV2 and TRBJ2-1, is EPEVTQTPSHQVTQMGQEVILRCVPISNHLYFYWYRQILGQKVEFLVSFYNNEISEKSEIFDDQFSVERPDGSNFTLKIRSTKLEDSAMYFCASSIDHGEQFFGPGTRLTVL.

This clonotype was found many times. This chain connects TRBV20-1 to TRBJ2-7; D uncertain. The ends were cut back, 1 base at V and 2 bases at J, with 9 bases in the middle. Per germline, CDR1 DFQATT and CDR2 SNEGSKA (reference sequence). There are 13 residues in the CDR3. CDR3 nucleotides: TGCAGTGCTAGAGGACCCCGGACCTACGAGCAGTACTTC. The encoded protein is CSARGPRTYEQYF.

J is TRBJ2-5 and V is TRBV27, with TRBD2 matching 9 bases. Germline V gives CDR1 MNHEY, CDR2 SMNVEV (reference sequence). After removal of 6 bases from V and 5 bases from J, the junction contained 13 bases not matched to a gene. There are 16 residues in the CDR3. CDR3 sequence reads: CASSPAGYAGGETQYF. The CDR3 bases are TGTGCCAGCAGCCCGGCAGGGTATGCGGGGGGGGAGACCCAGTACTTC.

V and J are TRBV10-3 and TRBJ2-5; D uncertain. The CDR3 is made up of 15 amino acids. CDR1 is ENHRY, CDR2 SYGVKD, per germline. V dropped 2 bases and J dropped 5 bases, with 15 bases sitting between them. The CDR3 DNA is TGTGCCATCAGTGAGGGATATGAGGACGGCGAGACCCAGTACTTC. This sequence encodes CAISEGYEDGETQYF.

CDR3 protein: CASSLSGSSSYEQYF. CDR3 bases: TGTGCCAGCAGTCTAAGCGGTTCTAGCTCCTACGAGCAGTACTTC. The J gene is TRBJ2-7, the V gene TRBV7-2; the D gene is possibly TRBD2 (5 bases). Germline V gives CDR1 SGHTA, CDR2 FQGNSA. The ends were cut back, 6 bases at V and 0 bases at J, with 15 bases in the middle. This CDR3 is 15 amino acids long.

This clonotype was seen a handful of times. Here the CDR3 reads CSADRGWLTEAFF. CDR3 in DNA: TGCAGTGCCGATAGGGGCTGGCTAACGGAAGCTTTCTTT. The chain recombines TRBV20-1 with TRBJ1-1, with D perhaps TRBD1 (5 bases). There are 13 residues in the CDR3. In germline, CDR1 is DFQATT, CDR2 SNEGSKA (reference sequence). V dropped 6 bases and J dropped 8 bases, with 19 bases sitting between them.

This clonotype was detected many times. V and J are TRBV7-2 and TRBJ2-3; D unclear. The V gene lost 2 bases and the J gene lost 4 bases, with 7 bases spanning the gap. Germline V gene lookup returns CDR1 SGHTA and CDR2 FQGNSA. CDR3 size: 13 residues. Written as DNA, the CDR3 is TGTGCCAGCAGCTTACAGACTTCAGATACGCAGTATTTT. Protein: CASSLQTSDTQYF.

The chain combines TRBV20-1 with TRBJ2-1; D is unresolved. The V end lost 0 bases, the J end lost 9 bases, and 9 bases lay between the germline ends. Germline CDR1 reads DFQATT; CDR2 reads SNEGSKA (reference sequence). This CDR3 is built from 12 residues. The CDR3 loop reads CSARDRDAEQFF. The CDR3 region has the DNA TGCAGTGCTAGAGATCGCGATGCTGAGCAGTTCTTC.

There are many counts of this clonotype. The chain couples TRBV5-1 to TRBJ2-1, with 12 bases aligning to TRBD2. Germline lookup yields CDR1 SGHRS and CDR2 YFSETQ. The J segment lost 5 bases and the V segment lost 4 bases, leaving 7 bases of the junction unmatched. This CDR3 has 16 amino acids. This CDR3 reads CASSAGLAGLNNEQFF. DNA of the CDR3: TGCGCCAGCAGCGCGGGACTAGCGGGTTTAAACAATGAGCAGTTCTTC. Using reference TRBV5-1 and TRBJ2-1 for the parts outside the CDR3, the full variable domain is KAGVTQTPRYLIKTRGQQVTLSCSPISGHRSVSWYQQTPGQGLQFLFEYFSETQRNKGNFPGRFSGRQFSNSRSEMNVSTLELGDSALYLCASSAGLAGLNNEQFFGPGTRLTVL.

This clonotype was counted a few times. The chain uses TRBV6-1 and TRBJ2-7; 7 bases match TRBD1. Germline values: CDR1 MNHNS, CDR2 SASEGT. V was pared by 5 bases and J by 4 bases, with 11 bases of the junction left unmatched. CDR3 length equals 15 residues. CDR3 sequence reads: CASSKQTGSGYEQYF. The CDR3 nucleotides are TGTGCCAGCAGTAAACAGACAGGGTCGGGATACGAGCAGTACTTC.

This clonotype was seen at least ten times. The chain employs TRBV9 and TRBJ1-1; 7 bases align to TRBD1. CDR3 length: 15 amino acids. Trimming removed 2 bases from V and 4 bases from J; junction bases left unmatched: 8. Germline V gene data show CDR1 as SGDLS and CDR2 as YYNGEE. This CDR3 is CASSVGTVRGTEAFF. CDR3 in DNA: TGTGCCAGCAGCGTCGGGACAGTCCGGGGCACTGAAGCTTTCTTT.

The table lists this clonotype with many counts. This sequence joins TRBV6-2 or TRBV6-3 and TRBJ2-3, with D hard to call. V dropped 2 bases and J dropped 4 bases, with 7 bases sitting between them. The CDR3 spans 13 residues. Germline CDR1 MNHEY, CDR2 SVGEGT. CDR3 loop: CASSYVRADTQYF. CDR3 bases: TGTGCCAGCAGTTACGTCAGAGCAGATACGCAGTATTTT.

The J gene is TRBJ2-7, the V gene TRBV25-1; 9 positions match TRBD1. J gave up 1 base and V 3 bases, and 4 bases lay outside the gene matches. This CDR3 spans 15 amino acids. Germline V gene lookup returns CDR1 MGHDK and CDR2 SYGVNS. The CDR3 coding sequence is TGTGCCAGCAGTGATTGGACAGGGGCTTCCTACGAGCAGTACTTC. Translation gives CASSDWTGASYEQYF.

V usage is TRBV20-1 and J usage is TRBJ2-7; 9 bases match TRBD1. Germline V lookup: CDR1 DFQATT, CDR2 SNEGSKA (reference sequence). With V trimmed by 3 bases and J by 1 base, 4 bases remained unmatched. The CDR3 loop spans 14 amino acids. DNA for the CDR3: TGCAGTGCTAGGATGGACAGGGGTTCCTACGAGCAGTACTTC. This codes for CSARMDRGSYEQYF.

This clonotype was counted only a few times. The chain joins TRBV24-1 to TRBJ2-2, with unresolved D. V dropped 5 bases and J dropped 6 bases, with 9 bases sitting between them. The CDR3 has 13 residues. Germline assignment: CDR1 KGHDR and CDR2 SFDVKD. CDR3 sequence (DNA): TGTGCCACCAGTGTCCTATCTGCCGGGGAGCTGTTTTTT. It specifies CATSVLSAGELFF.

The V and J genes are TRBV20-1 and TRBJ1-1; D remains ambiguous. Per the germline V gene, CDR1 is DFQATT and CDR2 is SNEGSKA (reference sequence). The CDR3 is 12 residues long. The V and J ends lost 2 bases and 4 bases respectively, with 8 bases between them. This CDR3 is CSARNRVTEAFF. The CDR3 region has the DNA TGCAGTGCTAGAAACAGAGTCACTGAAGCTTTCTTT.

There are a few counts of this clonotype. The gene calls are TRBV5-1 and TRBJ2-7, with D hard to call. V gave up 6 bases and J gave up 0 bases, with 7 bases separating them. Germline values: CDR1 SGHRS, CDR2 YFSETQ. This CDR3 has 12 amino acids. The DNA of the CDR3 is TGCGCCAGCACGGGCAACTCCTACGAGCAGTACTTC. The encoded protein is CASTGNSYEQYF.

The V gene is TRBV9, the J gene TRBJ1-5; D remains ambiguous. This CDR3 is built from 13 residues. V gave up 4 bases and J gave up 4 bases, with 9 bases separating them. The germline V gene has CDR1 SGDLS and CDR2 YYNGEE. The CDR3: CASSPRPNQPQHF. DNA of the CDR3: TGTGCCAGCAGCCCGAGGCCAAATCAGCCCCAGCATTTT.

There are a few counts of this clonotype. The CDR3 loop is CASSETGGFNSPLHF. As DNA, the CDR3 is TGTGCCAGCAGCGAGACAGGGGGCTTTAATTCACCCCTCCACTTT. V and J are TRBV5-5 and TRBJ1-6; 10 positions match TRBD1. CDR1 SGHKS and CDR2 YYEKEE come from the germline V gene (reference sequence). Trimming cost V 4 bases and J 6 bases; bases outside gene matches: 4. The CDR3 loop spans 15 amino acids.

The CDR3 DNA is TGCGCCAGCAGCTTGGACACATCGAACACCGGGGAGCTGTTTTTT. Translating it yields CASSLDTSNTGELFF. This sequence joins TRBV5-1 and TRBJ2-2; D is uncertain. The germline V gene has CDR1 SGHRS and CDR2 YFSETQ. Trimming took off 0 bases at V and 0 bases at J, with 6 bases between the two ends. This CDR3 is built from 15 residues.

At least ten counts were recorded for this clonotype. The CDR3 reads CASSYLSGGGQGLYGYTF. The CDR3, as DNA: TGTGCCAGCAGTTACCTATCCGGTGGGGGACAGGGTCTCTATGGCTACACCTTC. The chain carries TRBV6-5 and TRBJ1-2; 9 nucleotides match TRBD1. Germline V lookup: CDR1 MNHEY, CDR2 SVGAGI. V lost 2 bases to trimming and J lost 4 bases; unmatched junction nucleotides: 14. The CDR3 contains 18 residues.

Only a few counts were recorded for this clonotype. The rearrangement links TRBV10-3 to TRBJ2-1; a weak D match, TRBD2 (6 bases). Deletions cut 8 bases from V and 6 bases from J, with 14 bases between. Germline-derived CDR1 and CDR2 are ENHRY and SYGVKD. The CDR3 extends over 13 amino acids. The CDR3 spells CAISGDVGNEQFF. DNA of the CDR3: TGTGCCATCTCGGGAGATGTGGGCAATGAGCAGTTCTTC.

This chain uses TRBV7-2 with TRBJ2-7; TRBD1 is a possible D gene (6 bases). V shed 4 bases and J shed 2 bases, with 15 bases lying between them. The germline CDR1 and CDR2 sequences are SGHTA and FQGNSA. The CDR3 has 15 residues. Written as DNA, the CDR3 is TGTGCCAGCAGCTACGCACAGGGAACGACCTACGAGCAGTACTTC. Translation gives CASSYAQGTTYEQYF.